The 4 T cell receptor beta chains below come from one sample, sequenced in a study of cytomegalovirus exposure and HLA in healthy donors. The protocol was immunoSEQ multiplex PCR, while the TCRdb copy is restricted to in-frame clones and leaves out a portion. The sample shows around 130,000 clones, about 84% of them seen only once. The specimen was PBMCs. The receptors shown here come from a woman in her 30s in good health and CMV-seronegative.

The gene calls are TRBV2 and TRBJ1-5; D is unclear. CDR1 is SNHLY and CDR2 is FYNNEI in the germline V gene. Deletions cut 4 bases from V and 0 bases from J, with 13 bases between. This CDR3 has 16 residues. The CDR3 protein is CASSVAPTYSNQPQHF. CDR3 DNA sequence: TGTGCCAGCAGTGTCGCCCCCACATATAGCAATCAGCCCCAGCATTTT. The variable domain in full, completed from reference TRBV2 and TRBJ1-5, reads EPEVTQTPSHQVTQMGQEVILRCVPISNHLYFYWYRQILGQKVEFLVSFYNNEISEKSEIFDDQFSVERPDGSNFTLKIRSTKLEDSAMYFCASSVAPTYSNQPQHFGDGTRLSIL.

The chain combines TRBV25-1 with TRBJ2-5; a possible D gene is TRBD2 (6 bases). CDR1 MGHDK and CDR2 SYGVNS come from the germline V gene. Trimming took 1 base from V and 0 from J, leaving 15 bases between them. This CDR3 has 17 residues. The CDR3 DNA sequence: TGTGCCAGCAGTGAATGGGGCAGGGAGGAAGACCAAGAGACCCAGTACTTC. This sequence encodes CASSEWGREEDQETQYF.

CDR3 coding DNA: TGTGCCAGCAGCGTAAATCCAGGCAACTATGGCTACACCTTC. As protein: CASSVNPGNYGYTF. The gene calls are TRBV9 and TRBJ1-2; D not certain. The V gene lost 1 base and the J gene lost 2 bases, with 9 bases spanning the gap. CDR3 length: 14 amino acids. The V gene's germline CDR1 is SGDLS and CDR2 YYNGEE.

The gene calls are TRBV7-2 and TRBJ2-2; D gene unclear. Deletions cut 4 bases from V and 9 bases from J, with 9 bases between. Germline V CDR1 and CDR2: SGHTA, FQGNSA. The CDR3 has 12 residues. The CDR3 DNA reads TGTGCCAGCAGCTATAGCCGCAGGGAGCTGTTTTTT. It yields the protein CASSYSRRELFF.